The rows below give T cell receptor beta chains drawn from one sample of a study of T cells in pancreatic ductal adenocarcinoma. Only in-frame clones appear in the TCRdb table, and some are missing; sequencing was by immunoSEQ multiplex PCR. Among over 100,000 clones, around 96% were seen once, and the ten largest hold roughly 3.1%. The sequenced material came from PBMCs. These receptors were taken from a human donor with pancreatic ductal adenocarcinoma. CDR3s include the opening cysteine and the closing phenylalanine or tryptophan. The order of the fields is CDR3 protein, CDR3 DNA, CDR3 length, D gene, clone size, V gene, J gene. The D gene is left open where the match is weak. Rows give clone size only sometimes, using once, few, many, or a class for an expanded clone.

CASSLTTGKDTQYF	TGTGCCAGCAGCTTAACCACAGGGAAAGATACGCAGTATTTT	14	-	-	TRBV7-9	TRBJ2-3
CASSPGGTGELFF	TGTGCCAGCTCACCAGGAGGGACCGGGGAGCTGTTTTTT	13	-	-	TRBV18	TRBJ2-2
CASSQDFRTSGKETQYF	TGCGCCAGCAGCCAAGACTTCCGGACTAGCGGTAAAGAGACCCAGTACTTC	17	TRBD2	-	TRBV4-1	TRBJ2-5
CASSLGLTPSPQETQYF	TGTGCCAGCAGCTTGGGCCTTACTCCGAGCCCCCAAGAGACCCAGTACTTC	17	-	-	TRBV5-8	TRBJ2-5
CASSHFPRQGFKNEKLFF	TGCGCCAGCAGCCATTTTCCCCGACAGGGTTTCAAAAATGAAAAACTGTTTTTT	18	TRBD1	-	TRBV4-1	TRBJ1-4
CASRFAGANVLTF	TGTGCCAGCAGGTTCGCTGGGGCCAACGTCCTGACTTTC	13	-	-	TRBV6-5	TRBJ2-6
CASSMWPTGVNTEAFF	TGTGCCAGTAGTATGTGGCCCACAGGGGTCAACACTGAAGCTTTCTTT	16	TRBD1	-	TRBV19	TRBJ1-1
CASGDSLNQPQHF	TGTGCCAGCGGGGACAGCCTCAATCAGCCCCAGCATTTT	13	TRBD1	-	TRBV28	TRBJ1-5
CASKRPGLDLYEQYF	TGTGCCAGCAAACGCCCCGGACTAGACCTCTACGAGCAGTACTTC	15	TRBD2	-	TRBV27	TRBJ2-7
CATNKPGGEQYF	TGTGCCACCAATAAACCAGGGGGCGAGCAGTACTTC	12	TRBD1	once	TRBV6-4	TRBJ2-7
CASSELAGADTQYF	TGTGCCAGCAGTGAACTAGCGGGAGCAGATACGCAGTATTTT	14	TRBD2	-	TRBV2	TRBJ2-3
CSVEGGPDATNEKLFF	TGCAGCGTTGAGGGGGGGCCGGATGCAACTAATGAAAAACTGTTTTTT	16	-	-	TRBV29-1	TRBJ1-4
CASSQDASGGYNEQFF	TGTGCCAGCAGCCAAGATGCTAGCGGGGGCTACAATGAGCAGTTCTTC	16	TRBD2	-	TRBV4-2	TRBJ2-1
CASSQGHPYVETQYF	TGTGCCAGCTCACAGGGACACCCGTATGTGGAGACCCAGTACTTC	15	-	-	TRBV18	TRBJ2-5
CASSMRDRNEQFF	TGTGCCAGCAGCATGCGGGACAGGAATGAGCAGTTCTTC	13	TRBD1	-	TRBV7-9	TRBJ2-1
CASSGGLAGVDTQYF	TGTGCCAGCAGCGGCGGACTAGCGGGAGTAGATACGCAGTATTTT	15	TRBD2	-	TRBV9	TRBJ2-3
CASSESSSYEQYF	TGTGCCAGCAGTGAATCATCCTCCTACGAGCAGTACTTC	13	-	-	TRBV6-1	TRBJ2-7
CASSVDPVQGETQYF	TGTGCCAGCAGCGTGGACCCTGTCCAGGGGGAGACCCAGTACTTC	15	-	-	TRBV5-8	TRBJ2-5
CASSYSSGLSTDTQYF	TGTGCCAGCAGTTACTCATCGGGTCTAAGCACAGATACGCAGTATTTT	16	-	-	TRBV6-5	TRBJ2-3
CASSLEFEGYTF	TGTGCCAGCAGCTTAGAGTTTGAGGGCTACACCTTC	12	-	-	TRBV7-9	TRBJ1-2
CASSPGWGQETQYF	TGTGCCAGCTCTCCGGGGTGGGGACAAGAGACCCAGTACTTC	14	-	-	TRBV18	TRBJ2-5
CAITAGASYEQYF	TGTGCCATCACCGCAGGGGCCTCCTACGAGCAGTACTTC	13	-	-	TRBV10-3	TRBJ2-7
CSARRYEQFF	TGCAGTGCTAGGAGGTATGAGCAGTTCTTC	10	-	-	TRBV20-1	TRBJ2-1
CASSQDYGGEQFF	TGTGCCAGCAGCCAAGATTACGGGGGTGAGCAGTTCTTC	13	-	-	TRBV14	TRBJ2-1
CASSQSSGGWQVGYEQYF	TGCGCCAGCAGTCAATCGTCAGGGGGCTGGCAGGTGGGGTACGAGCAGTACTTC	18	TRBD1	-	TRBV23-1	TRBJ2-7
CASSPSGTGELFF	TGTGCCAGCTCACCAAGCGGCACCGGGGAGCTGTTTTTT	13	-	-	TRBV18	TRBJ2-2
CASSERVSDTQYF	TGTGCCAGCAGTGAGCGGGTCTCAGATACGCAGTATTTT	13	-	once	TRBV11-3	TRBJ2-3
CASSLREADTQYF	TGCGCCAGCAGCTTAAGGGAGGCAGATACGCAGTATTTT	13	-	-	TRBV5-1	TRBJ2-3
CASRTGMNGYTF	TGTGCCAGCAGGACAGGGATGAATGGCTACACCTTC	12	TRBD1	-	TRBV6-5	TRBJ1-2
CASSSAGLFTDTQYF	TGCGCCAGCAGCTCCGCGGGACTCTTCACAGATACGCAGTATTTT	15	-	-	TRBV5-1	TRBJ2-3
CASIRSAGNTEAFF	TGTGCCAGCATCAGAAGCGCCGGGAACACTGAAGCTTTCTTT	14	-	-	TRBV7-9	TRBJ1-1
CASSQGYRGFQQYF	TGTGCCAGCAGCCAAGGTTACAGGGGGTTTCAGCAGTACTTC	14	TRBD1	-	TRBV14	TRBJ2-7
CASSLTQGTSGRTDTQYF	TGTGCCAGCAGCTTAACCCAAGGGACTAGCGGGAGGACAGATACGCAGTATTTT	18	TRBD2	-	TRBV7-3	TRBJ2-3
CAISPDSSYEQYF	TGTGCCATCAGTCCGGACAGCTCCTACGAGCAGTACTTC	13	-	-	TRBV10-3	TRBJ2-7
CASSPQGGDNEKLFF	TGTGCCAGCAGCCCCCAAGGAGGAGATAATGAAAAACTGTTTTTT	15	-	-	TRBV7-2	TRBJ1-4
CASSLVGQGNLDTQYF	TGTGCCAGCAGCTTGGTGGGACAGGGGAATTTGGATACGCAGTATTTT	16	TRBD1	once	TRBV5-8	TRBJ2-3
CASSVGVSGSGADTQYF	TGTGCCAGCAGCGTAGGGGTAAGCGGGAGCGGGGCAGATACGCAGTATTTT	17	TRBD2	once	TRBV9	TRBJ2-3